The rows below give T cell receptor beta chains drawn from one sample of a study of T cell responses to AZD1222 COVID-19 vaccine. Only in-frame clones appear in the TCRdb table, and some are missing; sequencing was by immunoSEQ multiplex PCR. The table has around 140,000 clones, just under 95% seen once. Sequences were derived from peripheral blood, sampled after recovery from COVID-19. The receptors here all came from an adult who had recovered from COVID-19. Both conserved end residues are part of each CDR3. The D gene is left open where the match is weak. Some rows have no size entry. The others give once, few or many, or a class for an expanded clone.

CDR3nt	CDR3aa	v_gene	d_gene	j_gene	abundance
TGTGCCAGCTCTACCCTTGGGGGGCGCAATCAGCCCCAGCATTTT	CASSTLGGRNQPQHF	TRBV2	NA	TRBJ1-5	NA
TGTGCCAGCAGCCTGGGCCTGACAGGTCAGAGCAATCAGCCCCAGCATTTT	CASSLGLTGQSNQPQHF	TRBV3-1/TRBV3-2	NA	TRBJ1-5	NA
TGTGCCAGCTTGCCCTTCAACTCCTACGAGCAGTACTTC	CASLPFNSYEQYF	TRBV25-1	NA	TRBJ2-7	NA
TGCGCCAGCCTAAGGGAGGGGCGCGTTGGCTACACCTTC	CASLREGRVGYTF	TRBV5-1	NA	TRBJ1-2	NA
TGTGCCAGCAGCCCGGCGGGGGTTGGGGAGACCCAGTACTTC	CASSPAGVGETQYF	TRBV5-6	TRBD2	TRBJ2-5	NA
TGTGCCAGCAGCCAAGAGGTAGCGGGAGTGGCTTACGAGCAGTACTTC	CASSQEVAGVAYEQYF	TRBV4-2	TRBD2	TRBJ2-7	NA
TGTGCCAGCAGCGTGGAGGGACGGACCGGGGAGCTGTTTTTT	CASSVEGRTGELFF	TRBV9	NA	TRBJ2-2	NA
TGTGCCAGCAGTGTGACTAGCAGCTCCTACAATGAGCAGTTCTTC	CASSVTSSSYNEQFF	TRBV27	TRBD2	TRBJ2-1	NA
TGTGCCAGCAGTTACTCCCCCGTGCACAGGGGGAATGACGAGCAGTACTTC	CASSYSPVHRGNDEQYF	TRBV6-8	TRBD1	TRBJ2-7	NA
TGTGCCAGCAGCCAAGGACAGGGCCTCTTTATGACTGATGAAGCTTTCTTT	CASSQGQGLFMTDEAFF	TRBV3-1/TRBV3-2	TRBD1	TRBJ1-1	NA
TGTGCCAGCAGCACATTAACGGGCACCGAAGCTTTCTTT	CASSTLTGTEAFF	TRBV7-2	NA	TRBJ1-1	NA
TGCGCCAGCAGCCCGACGACCAACAGGGGGCCCTCCGGCTACACCTTC	CASSPTTNRGPSGYTF	TRBV4-1	TRBD1	TRBJ1-2	NA
TGTGCCAGCAGCCCCACTAGCGGGAGGCGTTCCTACAATGAGCAGTTCTTC	CASSPTSGRRSYNEQFF	TRBV7-2	TRBD2	TRBJ2-1	NA
TGTGCCAGCAGCACCCGACAGGGGTCAGATACGCAGTATTTT	CASSTRQGSDTQYF	TRBV7-2	TRBD1	TRBJ2-3	NA
TGTGCCAGCAACCCAGGGGCAGGGGAAAAACTGTTTTTT	CASNPGAGEKLFF	TRBV28	NA	TRBJ1-4	once
TGTGCCAGCAGCTTGGAGGCAAGCTACGAGCAGTACTTC	CASSLEASYEQYF	TRBV5-8	NA	TRBJ2-7	NA
TGTGCCAGCAGTTACGACCCGGGTGTGAAGGGCTACACCTTC	CASSYDPGVKGYTF	TRBV6-5	NA	TRBJ1-2	NA
TGTGCCACCAGCAGAGAAGCCTTACGCAGCAATGAAAAACTGTTTTTT	CATSREALRSNEKLFF	TRBV15	NA	TRBJ1-4	NA
TGTGCCAGCAGCTTAGGCTGGACTAGCGGGGACACCGGGGAGCTGTTTTTT	CASSLGWTSGDTGELFF	TRBV7-6	TRBD2	TRBJ2-2	NA
TGTGCCAGCTCCCCCCCTTATGGGAGTCAAGAGACCCAGTACTTC	CASSPPYGSQETQYF	TRBV18	NA	TRBJ2-5	NA
TGTGCCTGGAGCCCTCATGGGGAGACCCAGTACTTC	CAWSPHGETQYF	TRBV30	NA	TRBJ2-5	once
TGTGCCAGCAGCTTCCTGGGACGGAACACTGAAGCTTTCTTT	CASSFLGRNTEAFF	TRBV5-6	NA	TRBJ1-1	NA
TGTGCCAGCAGCTTAACGCCCCACCGTCAGGGACAGGGAATTGATCAGCCCCAGCATTTT	CASSLTPHRQGQGIDQPQHF	TRBV7-3	TRBD1	TRBJ1-5	NA
TGTGCCAGCTCACCGAATAGGGGCAGTGGTGGCTACACCTTC	CASSPNRGSGGYTF	TRBV18	NA	TRBJ1-2	NA
TGTGCCAGCAGCTTAGCCCCCACAGGAAGCTCTGGAAACACCATATATTTT	CASSLAPTGSSGNTIYF	TRBV7-6	NA	TRBJ1-3	NA
TGTGCCAGCAGCTTAGGTAGCGTTAACGACGAGCAGTACTTC	CASSLGSVNDEQYF	TRBV7-9	NA	TRBJ2-7	NA
TGTGCCGGGGAAACGGGACAAAAGAATGAAAAACTGTTTTTT	CAGETGQKNEKLFF	TRBV30	NA	TRBJ1-4	NA
TGTGCCAGCAGCTTAGGAGAAGGGGACCAGCCCCAGCATTTT	CASSLGEGDQPQHF	TRBV7-8	NA	TRBJ1-5	NA
TGTGCCAGCAGCAGGACAGCAAATAGCAATCAGCCCCAGCATTTT	CASSRTANSNQPQHF	TRBV6-2/TRBV6-3	NA	TRBJ1-5	NA
TGTGCCAGCAGTTTAGGGTCTCGTCGGGATGAGCCCCAGCATTTT	CASSLGSRRDEPQHF	TRBV28	NA	TRBJ1-5	NA
TGTGCCAGCAGCGTAGACGGGACTGAGCAGTTCTTC	CASSVDGTEQFF	TRBV9	NA	TRBJ2-1	NA
TGTGCCAGCAGCTCCGGACAGCCCTTCTCTGGAAACACCATATATTTT	CASSSGQPFSGNTIYF	TRBV7-6	NA	TRBJ1-3	NA
TGTGCCAGCAGTCCCCGGACTAGCGGGAACTACGAGCAGTACTTC	CASSPRTSGNYEQYF	TRBV6-2/TRBV6-3	TRBD2	TRBJ2-7	NA
TGTGCCAGCAGCCTCTCGGGGGGGAGCAATCAGCCCCAGCATTTT	CASSLSGGSNQPQHF	TRBV9	NA	TRBJ1-5	NA
TGTGCCAGCAGCCGGACAGGGAGCAATCAGCCCCAGCATTTT	CASSRTGSNQPQHF	TRBV3-1/TRBV3-2	TRBD1	TRBJ1-5	NA
TGTGCCAGCAGAATACAGGGGGCCGACTATGGCTACACCTTC	CASRIQGADYGYTF	TRBV6-5	TRBD1	TRBJ1-2	once
TGTGCCAGCAGCTGGAGTGGAAGCTCCTATAATTCACCCCTCCACTTT	CASSWSGSSYNSPLHF	TRBV28	NA	TRBJ1-6	NA
TGTGCCAGCAGTGAAGGAGGAATGAACACTGAAGCTTTCTTT	CASSEGGMNTEAFF	TRBV2	NA	TRBJ1-1	NA
TGTGCCAGTAGTTCATCGACTAGCGGGAGAAGGTACGAGCAGTACTTC	CASSSSTSGRRYEQYF	TRBV19	TRBD2	TRBJ2-7	once
TGTGCCAGCAGCCAAGCACAGGGTAGGGGCAATGAGCAGTTCTTC	CASSQAQGRGNEQFF	TRBV3-1/TRBV3-2	NA	TRBJ2-1	NA
TGTGCCAGTAAGCCCGGCGGCTCCTACGAGCAGTACTTC	CASKPGGSYEQYF	TRBV19	NA	TRBJ2-7	once
TGTGCCAGCAGTCGACTAGCGGGAGGTGGCGGGGAGCTGTTTTTT	CASSRLAGGGGELFF	TRBV6-5	TRBD2	TRBJ2-2	NA
TGTGCCAGCAGCCGAGGACAGGGCGAGCAGTACTTC	CASSRGQGEQYF	TRBV7-2	TRBD1	TRBJ2-7	NA
TGTGCCATCAGTGAGAGCCCACAGGGGTTCCAAGAGACCCAGTACTTC	CAISESPQGFQETQYF	TRBV10-3	TRBD1	TRBJ2-5	NA
TGTGCCAGCAGCTTCACTCAACAGGGCGCTGGCTACACCTTC	CASSFTQQGAGYTF	TRBV14	NA	TRBJ1-2	NA
TGTGCCAGCACCCTTGGGGTGATGGACAATCAGCCCCAGCATTTT	CASTLGVMDNQPQHF	TRBV28	NA	TRBJ1-5	NA
TGTGCCAGCAGCACGGGACGGGTCTCTGGAAACACCATATATTTT	CASSTGRVSGNTIYF	TRBV9	NA	TRBJ1-3	NA
TGTGCCAGCAGGCAAGGTGGGACGCGGAATTCACCCCTCCACTTT	CASRQGGTRNSPLHF	TRBV6-5	NA	TRBJ1-6	NA
TGTGCCAGCAGTTTAAGACAGGGGTATGGCTACACCTTC	CASSLRQGYGYTF	TRBV12-3/TRBV12-4	TRBD1	TRBJ1-2	NA
TGTGCCAGCAGCTTAGCGTCGACAGTCTACGAGCAGTACTTC	CASSLASTVYEQYF	TRBV7-9	NA	TRBJ2-7	NA
TGTGCCAGCAGGGAGACGACCCTTAAGGCTTTCTTT	CASRETTLKAFF	TRBV28	NA	TRBJ1-1	NA
TGTGCCAGCAGGATGTCAGGCAGGTACAACTACGAGCAGTACTTC	CASRMSGRYNYEQYF	TRBV28	NA	TRBJ2-7	NA
TGTGCCAGCAGCCACCAGACCGGGACTCGCGACAATGAGCAGTTCTTC	CASSHQTGTRDNEQFF	TRBV3-1/TRBV3-2	NA	TRBJ2-1	NA